A single sample gave rise to the 16 T cell receptor beta chains below, sequenced in a study of blood T cell repertoires in COVID-19. Here immunoSEQ multiplex PCR was the method, and the copy in TCRdb shows in-frame clones only, minus some. The data show over 95,000 clones, roughly 89% seen once. Sequenced sample: peripheral blood. These receptors all stem from a human donor with acute or convalescent COVID-19. The donor label of this sample is uncertain.

This clone has only one observation. The genes are TRBV28 and TRBJ1-2; D unresolved. CDR3 length: 14 amino acids. The V end lost 1 base, the J end lost 8 bases, and 14 bases lay between the germline ends. Germline lookup yields CDR1 MDHEN and CDR2 SYDVKM. As DNA, the CDR3 is TGTGCCAGCAGTTTATCACGGTCCGGGGAAGGCTACACCTTC. Translated: CASSLSRSGEGYTF.

The chain links TRBV19 to TRBJ2-2; no definite D call. CDR1 LNHDA and CDR2 SQIVND come from the germline V gene (reference sequence). The CDR3 spans 13 residues. Between the trimmed V and J ends, which lost 2 bases and 3 bases, there was a span of 4 bases. CDR3 amino acids: CASSITDTGELFF. The CDR3 DNA sequence: TGTGCCAGTAGTATAACGGACACCGGGGAGCTGTTTTTT.

The gene calls are TRBV5-1 and TRBJ1-2; 8 positions match TRBD1. CDR1 is SGHRS and CDR2 is YFSETQ in the germline V gene. The CDR3 length is 15 residues. V was clipped by 4 bases and J by 0 bases; unmatched bases: 5. The CDR3 bases are TGCGCCAGCAGCCTTGACAGGGGTTCTAACTATGGCTACACCTTC. It codes for CASSLDRGSNYGYTF. Filled out from reference TRBV5-1 and TRBJ1-2, the complete variable domain reads KAGVTQTPRYLIKTRGQQVTLSCSPISGHRSVSWYQQTPGQGLQFLFEYFSETQRNKGNFPGRFSGRQFSNSRSEMNVSTLELGDSALYLCASSLDRGSNYGYTFGSGTRLTVV.

The chain employs TRBV2 and TRBJ2-2; the match to TRBD1 covers 7 bases. The V gene end was trimmed by 6 bases and the J gene end by 0 bases; junction bases not matched to a gene: 4. The CDR3 consists of 15 residues. From germline, CDR1 is SNHLY and CDR2 FYNNEI. CDR3 nucleotides: TGTGCCAGCAGCCCCGGGACAGCGAACACCGGGGAGCTGTTTTTT. Translated: CASSPGTANTGELFF. Using reference TRBV2 and TRBJ2-2 for the parts outside the CDR3, the full variable domain is EPEVTQTPSHQVTQMGQEVILRCVPISNHLYFYWYRQILGQKVEFLVSFYNNEISEKSEIFDDQFSVERPDGSNFTLKIRSTKLEDSAMYFCASSPGTANTGELFFGEGSRLTVL.

V usage is TRBV18 and J usage is TRBJ1-3; D is possibly TRBD1 (5 bases). Between the trimmed V and J ends, which lost 3 bases and 8 bases, there was a span of 8 bases. The CDR3 is made up of 12 amino acids. Germline V CDR1 and CDR2: KGHSH, LQKENI. CDR3 sequence: CASSPRVDTIYF. Written as DNA, the CDR3 is TGTGCCAGCTCACCCAGGGTAGACACCATATATTTT.

This chain uses TRBV19 with TRBJ1-2; TRBD1 agrees at 9 bases. J lost 8 bases, V lost 9 bases, and 10 bases had no gene match. This CDR3 has 13 residues. The V gene's germline CDR1 is LNHDA and CDR2 SQIVND (reference sequence). This chain's CDR3 is CASQGQGSRGYTF. The CDR3 DNA reads as TGTGCCAGCCAGGGACAGGGTTCTCGCGGCTACACCTTC.

On this clone: Other DNA sequences within the sample encode an identical CDR3. V gene TRBV29-1 combines with J gene TRBJ1-1; TRBD1 matches at 7 bases. The CDR3 has 13 amino acids. Germline trimming cut 4 bases from V and 5 bases from J; bases unmatched to any gene: 7. Germline loops: CDR1 SQVTM, CDR2 ANQGSEA. The CDR3 region is CSVVRDRGTEAFF. The CDR3 coding sequence is TGCAGCGTTGTTCGGGACAGAGGTACTGAAGCTTTCTTT.

The rearrangement uses TRBV6-6 and TRBJ1-3; D not certain. The CDR3 extends over 13 amino acids. Germline loops: CDR1 MNHNY, CDR2 SVGAGI (reference sequence). Trimming cost V 2 bases and J 2 bases, with 4 bases left between them. CDR3 DNA sequence: TGTGCCAGCAGTTACCAGGCTGGAAACACCATATATTTT. It is translated as CASSYQAGNTIYF.

The chain has TRBV28 and TRBJ1-2, with 10 bases lining up with TRBD1. Germline lookup yields CDR1 MDHEN and CDR2 SYDVKM. J lost 4 bases, V lost 4 bases, and 9 bases had no gene match. The CDR3 consists of 16 residues. The CDR3 reads CASSSPGQGYGYGYTF. The CDR3 DNA follows: TGTGCCAGCAGTTCCCCGGGACAGGGGTACGGCTATGGCTACACCTTC.

The chain links TRBV7-9 to TRBJ1-2; tentatively, D is TRBD1 (5 bases). The germline V gene has CDR1 SEHNR and CDR2 FQNEAQ (reference sequence). The CDR3 is 12 amino acids. V dropped 5 bases and J dropped 7 bases, with 11 bases sitting between them. The CDR3 coding sequence is TGTGCCAGCAGCCCCGACCAGGGTGGCTACACCTTC. Its protein is CASSPDQGGYTF. The full variable domain, rest sourced from reference TRBV7-9 and TRBJ1-2, is DTGVSQNPRHKITKRGQNVTFRCDPISEHNRLYWYRQTLGQGPEFLTYFQNEAQLEKSRLLSDRFSAERPKGSFSTLEIQRTEQGDSAMYLCASSPDQGGYTFGSGTRLTVV.

The V and J genes are TRBV18 and TRBJ2-2; 8 bases line up with TRBD2. The V and J ends lost 3 bases and 6 bases, in that order; junction bases with no gene match: 6. This CDR3 spans 15 amino acids. The germline CDR1 and CDR2 sequences are KGHSH and LQKENI. CDR3 bases: TGTGCCAGCTCACCGGATAGCGGGGCGGCCGGGGAGCTGTTTTTT. As protein: CASSPDSGAAGELFF.

The V gene is TRBV19, the J gene TRBJ2-7, with TRBD2 matching 7 bases. The V gene end was trimmed by 8 bases and the J gene end by 5 bases; junction bases not matched to a gene: 12. The CDR3 is 14 amino acids. Germline V gene data show CDR1 as LNHDA and CDR2 as SQIVND (reference sequence). The CDR3: CASRPGGLPDEQYF. As DNA, the CDR3 is TGTGCCAGTCGGCCGGGAGGCCTTCCTGACGAGCAGTACTTC.

The chain is built from TRBV6-6 and TRBJ2-1; maybe TRBD1 (6 bases). The length of the CDR3 is 11 residues. V gave up 7 bases and J gave up 7 bases, with 8 bases separating them. The germline CDR1 and CDR2 sequences are MNHNY and SVGAGI (reference sequence). The CDR3 DNA follows: TGTGCCAGCACAAGGGGGAATGAGCAGTTCTTC. This translates into CASTRGNEQFF.

The chain carries TRBV14 and TRBJ2-7; 7 bases are a match to TRBD2. Germline V lookup: CDR1 SGHDN, CDR2 FVKESK. CDR3 length: 12 residues. V gave up 4 bases and J gave up 6 bases; unmatched junction bases: 3. CDR3 protein: CASSLTSSEQYF. Written as DNA, the CDR3 is TGTGCCAGCAGCCTGACTAGCTCCGAGCAGTACTTC. The full variable domain, completed using reference TRBV14 and TRBJ2-7, is EAGVTQFPSHSVIEKGQTVTLRCDPISGHDNLYWYRRVMGKEIKFLLHFVKESKQDESGMPNNRFLAERTGGTYSTLKVQPAELEDSGVYFCASSLTSSEQYFGPGTRLTVT.

J is TRBJ1-1 and V is TRBV30; D is perhaps TRBD1 (5 bases). Looked up from germline, CDR1 is GTSNPN and CDR2 is SVGIG (reference sequence). There are 16 residues in the CDR3. V lost 5 bases and J lost 1, with 20 bases in between. The CDR3 region is CAWGGGFRARNTEAFF. As DNA, the CDR3 is TGTGCCTGGGGGGGAGGGTTTAGGGCCCGGAACACTGAAGCTTTCTTT.

This sequence joins TRBV28 and TRBJ1-1; possibly TRBD1 for D (5 bases). Trimming left V 4 bases short and J 3 bases short, with 18 bases between. The germline V gene encodes CDR1 MDHEN and CDR2 SYDVKM. This CDR3 contains 16 residues. CDR3 sequence reads: CASSSRGVKIHTEAFF. CDR3 coding DNA: TGTGCCAGCAGTTCGCGGGGCGTGAAAATCCACACTGAAGCTTTCTTT.